This T cell receptor beta chain was identified during a study of T cells in Graves' hyperthyroidism and ophthalmopathy. On the basis of clinical symptoms, serum thyroxine and TRAb, thyroid ultrasound and orbital computed tomography, diagnoses were made. It was RNA transcripts that yielded the amplified TCR beta CDR3 regions. HTBI primers drove first-round RT-PCR of the TCR CDR3. In TCRdb, the multiplex PCR reads were re-called with MiXCR into one record per CDR3 protein. Here the sample spans 550,000 to 700,000 distinct CDR3 sequences, 46% being singletons. The sequencing sample was made of peripheral blood or thyroid tissue (not recorded which). This clonotype originated in an adult woman with Graves' disease, either hyperthyroidism or ophthalmopathy (not recorded which).

The CDR3 protein is CASSPAASGSSEQYF. CDR3 nucleotide sequence: TGTGCCAGCAGCCCGGCGGCTAGCGGGAGTTCCGAGCAGTACTTC. The gene calls are TRBV28 and TRBJ2-7; 10 bases map to TRBD2. The CDR3 totals 15 residues. Germline lookup yields CDR1 MDHEN and CDR2 SYDVKM. V lost 6 bases to trimming and J lost 6 bases; unmatched junction nucleotides: 11.